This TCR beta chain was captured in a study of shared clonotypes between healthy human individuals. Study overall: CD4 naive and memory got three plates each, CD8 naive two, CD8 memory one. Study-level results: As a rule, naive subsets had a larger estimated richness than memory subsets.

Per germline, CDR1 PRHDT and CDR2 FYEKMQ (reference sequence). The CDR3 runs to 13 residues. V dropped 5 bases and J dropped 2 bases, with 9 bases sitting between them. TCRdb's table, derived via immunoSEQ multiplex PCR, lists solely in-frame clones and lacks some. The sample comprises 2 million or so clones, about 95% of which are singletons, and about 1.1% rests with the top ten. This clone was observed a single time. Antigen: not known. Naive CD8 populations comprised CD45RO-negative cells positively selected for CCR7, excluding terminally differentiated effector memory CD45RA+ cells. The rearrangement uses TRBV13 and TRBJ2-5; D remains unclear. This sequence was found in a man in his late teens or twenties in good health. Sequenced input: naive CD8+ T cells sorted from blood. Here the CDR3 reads CASSLSLQETQYF. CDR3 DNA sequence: TGTGCCAGCAGCCTCAGCTTACAAGAGACCCAGTACTTC.